The following is a T cell receptor beta chain sequence with its context. The data belong to a study of sequential checkpoint blockade in melanoma. Study information: DNA from 85 to 95 pretreatment tumor samples underwent TCRβ immunosequencing.

The CDR3 is made up of 15 amino acids. Trimming removed 6 bases at V and 5 bases at J, with 16 bases between. Treatment noted: randomized to nivolumab then ipilimumab (arm A) or the reverse (arm B). Sequencing was performed with immunoSEQ multiplex PCR; in TCRdb, only in-frame clones are kept and a portion is missing. In the table there are about 1,700 clones, roughly 25% of which are singletons. The chain carries TRBV23-1 and TRBJ1-4; D is ambiguous. TRBV23-1 is an open reading frame whose function is uncertain. Sample: tumor tissue (inferred from file names), taken from a patient given nivolumab and ipilimumab in sequence. This TCR came from a human donor with melanoma. CDR3 nucleotides: TGCGCCAGCAGCCAAGATCGGAAATCGAATGAAAAACTGTTTTTT. Protein: CASSQDRKSNEKLFF.